Following are 14 T cell receptor beta chains from one sample sequenced in a study of cytomegalovirus exposure and HLA in healthy donors. PCR was performed using 60 Vbeta and 13 Jbeta primers. Sequencing used immunoSEQ multiplex PCR; TCRdb keeps in-frame clones, though not all of them. The table records some 140,000 clones, about four fifths of them present only once. The sample taken for sequencing was PBMCs. These receptors were collected from a man in his thirties or forties in good health.

The rearrangement links TRBV7-6 to TRBJ2-1; 8 bases are shared with TRBD2. With V trimmed by 1 base and J by 6 bases, 5 bases remained unmatched. This CDR3 spans 15 amino acids. The germline gives CDR1 SGHVS, CDR2 FNYEAQ. CDR3 loop: CASSLESGSFNEQFF. The CDR3, as DNA: TGTGCCAGCAGCTTAGAGAGCGGGAGTTTCAATGAGCAGTTCTTC. The variable domain in full, completed from reference TRBV7-6 and TRBJ2-1, reads GAGVSQSPRYKVTKRGQDVALRCDPISGHVSLYWYRQALGQGPEFLTYFNYEAQQDKSGLPNDRFSAERPEGSISTLTIQRTEQRDSAMYRCASSLESGSFNEQFFGPGTRLTVL.

In its sample, this clone was seen once. V and J are TRBV18 and TRBJ2-1; 14 positions match TRBD2. V trimming: 2 bases; J trimming: 7 bases; junction bases outside the gene matches: 1. Germline V CDR1 and CDR2: KGHSH, LQKENI. There are 15 residues in the CDR3. The DNA for the CDR3 is TGTGCCAGCTCACCAAGGACTAGCGGGAGGAATGAGCAGTTCTTC. Amino acid sequence: CASSPRTSGRNEQFF.

The chain uses TRBV5-4 and TRBJ1-4, with 11 bases lining up with TRBD1. This CDR3 comprises 15 residues. The V gene's germline CDR1 is SGHNT and CDR2 YYREEE (reference sequence). The trim removed 2 bases at V and 8 bases at J, leaving 5 bases unmatched. The CDR3 sequence: CASSFSWDRGEKLFF. The DNA of the CDR3 is TGTGCCAGCAGCTTCAGTTGGGACAGGGGGGAAAAACTGTTTTTT.

This clone has a single count. This chain uses TRBV7-9 with TRBJ2-1; 11 bases are shared with TRBD2. From germline, CDR1 is SEHNR and CDR2 FQNEAQ (reference sequence). Trimming cost V 1 base and J 7 bases; bases outside gene matches: 9. The CDR3 spans 17 residues. The CDR3 sequence: CASSLERTSGSSNEQFF. CDR3 nucleotide sequence: TGTGCCAGCAGCTTAGAGCGCACTAGCGGGAGCTCTAATGAGCAGTTCTTC.

V is TRBV5-4 and J is TRBJ2-1; TRBD2 matches at 7 bases. CDR3 size: 13 residues. Trimming cost V 2 bases and J 11 bases; bases outside gene matches: 7. The germline CDR1 and CDR2 sequences are SGHNT and YYREEE (reference sequence). Here the CDR3 reads CASSLMLSGKQFF. The CDR3 DNA follows: TGTGCCAGCAGCTTAATGTTAAGCGGGAAGCAGTTCTTC.

This rearrangement joins TRBV7-2 to TRBJ2-3; D is unresolved. There are 17 residues in the CDR3. Germline loops: CDR1 SGHTA, CDR2 FQGNSA. V shed 5 bases and J shed 0 bases, with 18 bases lying between them. CDR3 nucleotide sequence: TGTGCCAGCAGCCCCCGGCTTGGCGGAGCTAGCACAGATACGCAGTATTTT. It is translated as CASSPRLGGASTDTQYF.

V is TRBV27 and J is TRBJ1-1, with D unresolved. Between the trimmed V and J ends, which lost 5 bases and 0 bases, there was a span of 7 bases. Germline CDR1 reads MNHEY; CDR2 reads SMNVEV (reference sequence). This CDR3 is 13 amino acids long. The DNA of the CDR3 is TGTGCCAGCAGTCGGTCAATGAACACTGAAGCTTTCTTT. Protein sequence: CASSRSMNTEAFF.

The chain recombines TRBV27 with TRBJ2-7; D might be TRBD1 (5 bases). V lost 5 bases, J lost 6 bases, and 17 bases lay in between. The germline CDR1 and CDR2 sequences are MNHEY and SMNVEV (reference sequence). The CDR3 sequence is 14 residues long. CDR3 bases: TGTGCCAGCAGTCCCCTAGTTCAGGGATCCGAGCAGTACTTC. Its translation is CASSPLVQGSEQYF.

Concerning this clone: At one end the junction does not follow the germline gene, possibly because of a read error. The same CDR3 arises from other DNA sequences in this sample as well. V usage is TRBV6-1 and J usage is TRBJ1-6; the D is unclear. Germline CDR1 and CDR2: MNHNS and SASEGT. The CDR3 length is 13 residues. The CDR3 region has the DNA TGTGCCAGCAGTGGGGAGGTCAATTCCCCCCTCCACTTT. Amino acids: CASSGEVNSPLHF.

The rearrangement links TRBV4-3 to TRBJ2-3; 11 bases fit TRBD2. The V gene end was trimmed by 0 bases and the J gene end by 2 bases; junction bases not matched to a gene: 4. CDR1 and CDR2 (germline): LGHNA, YSLEER. CDR3 length: 17 amino acids. The CDR3 bases are TGCGCCAGCAGCCAAGAACAGGGACTAGCGGCCACAGATACGCAGTATTTT. It is translated as CASSQEQGLAATDTQYF.

V usage is TRBV5-1 and J usage is TRBJ1-6; the match to TRBD1 covers 7 bases. Germline V gene sequence: CDR1 SGHRS, CDR2 YFSETQ. V lost 5 bases and J lost 7; bases outside the gene matches: 9. This CDR3 spans 15 amino acids. DNA of the CDR3: TGCGCCAGCAGTTCCCTCGGGACAGCCAATTCACCCCTCCACTTT. Protein: CASSSLGTANSPLHF.

The V and J genes are TRBV29-1 and TRBJ2-1; TRBD2 might be the D (5 bases). Germline V gene lookup returns CDR1 SQVTM and CDR2 ANQGSEA. CDR3 size: 14 residues. Trimming pared 1 base from V and 1 base from J, leaving 8 bases between. CDR3: CSVEARESYNEQFF. For the CDR3, the DNA is TGCAGCGTTGAAGCGAGGGAGTCCTACAATGAGCAGTTCTTC.

The table lists this clone with a few counts. The V call is TRBV6-5, the J call TRBJ1-2; D is perhaps TRBD1 (5 bases). Per germline, CDR1 MNHEY and CDR2 SVGAGI. The CDR3 has 14 residues. Trimming cost V 0 bases and J 1 base, with 6 bases left between them. This CDR3 is CASSYSGLNYGYTF. The DNA of the CDR3 is TGTGCCAGCAGTTACTCGGGACTTAACTATGGCTACACCTTC.

The gene calls are TRBV27 and TRBJ2-7, with D perhaps matching TRBD1 (6 bases). The V and J ends lost 5 bases and 3 bases respectively, with 20 bases between them. The CDR3 totals 16 residues. The germline CDR1 and CDR2 sequences are MNHEY and SMNVEV (reference sequence). This CDR3 reads CASSPAGQGHIYEQYF. The CDR3 DNA reads as TGTGCCAGCAGTCCCGCGGGCCAGGGACATATCTACGAGCAGTACTTC.